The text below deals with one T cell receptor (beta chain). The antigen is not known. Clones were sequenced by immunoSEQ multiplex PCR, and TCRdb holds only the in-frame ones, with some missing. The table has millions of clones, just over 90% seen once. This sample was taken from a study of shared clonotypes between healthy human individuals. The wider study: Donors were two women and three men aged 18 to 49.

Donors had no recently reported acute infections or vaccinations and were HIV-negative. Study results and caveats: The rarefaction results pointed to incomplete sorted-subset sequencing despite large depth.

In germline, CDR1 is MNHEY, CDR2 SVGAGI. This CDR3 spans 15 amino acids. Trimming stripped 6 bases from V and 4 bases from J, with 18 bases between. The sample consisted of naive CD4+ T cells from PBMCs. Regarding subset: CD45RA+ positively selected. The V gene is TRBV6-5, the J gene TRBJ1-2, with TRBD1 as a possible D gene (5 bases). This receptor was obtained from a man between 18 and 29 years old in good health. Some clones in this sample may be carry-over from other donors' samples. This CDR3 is CASRPGTWGLYGYTF. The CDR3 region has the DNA TGTGCCAGCAGGCCCGGGACCTGGGGCCTCTATGGCTACACCTTC.